This T cell receptor beta chain is from a study of cytomegalovirus exposure and HLA in healthy donors (dated by TCRdb to about 2017). Context from the whole study: According to an earlier analysis of several hundred of the donors, roughly 180 million T cells yielded 117 million unique TCR beta sequences and 276 Gb of sequence data. An early release covering some 640 HLA-typed donors comprised 250 to 350 gigabases of sequencing data and around 86 million unique TCR sequences. Among the approximately 400 genotyped donors, roughly 80% belonged to the genetic ancestry cluster associated with self-reported Caucasian donors. The aim of the study was to test whether cataloging public T cell receptors could identify signatures of past pathogen exposure. The T cell repertoires of 666 subjects were profiled by immunosequencing and related to cytomegalovirus serostatus. Along with the roughly 610-subject first cohort, a separate validation cohort of over a hundred different subjects was used. The study combined high-throughput TCR immunosequencing, statistical association of individual TCRs with disease status, and machine learning to predict cytomegalovirus infection status. A later analysis re-analyzed previously published TCR beta repertoires from approximately 700 donors and added high-resolution HLA genotyping to study TCR occurrence patterns. Rather than using new phenotypic data, the later analysis identified candidate immune exposures from TCR beta sequences and from how often those sequences occurred across donors. An earlier analysis of several hundred of the donors applied high-throughput TCR beta sequencing to assess whether each TCR beta V gene segment acted as functional or pseudogenic. Donor age, sex, ethnicity and CMV serostatus were compiled alongside the repertoire data. A later genetic analysis took genome-wide SNP genotypes for about 55% of the roughly 700 donors and used that subset as a discovery cohort. All discovery cohort repertoires had been generated on a single sequencing platform. Both class I and class II loci were covered by HLA typing, at four-digit resolution. The number of donors typed differed by locus, with 629-630 for A, B, C, DRB1 and DQB1, about 500 for DQA1, over 600 for DPA1, and about 450 for DPB1. Because of strong linkage in the cohort, four to six DR-DQ haplotypes were treated as single units for association and clustering. Among 398 genotyped donors of the cohort, an average of around 220,000 unique TCR beta nucleotide sequences was sequenced per donor, of which about 18% were non-productive.

In total, over 600 healthy bone marrow donors made up the cohort. All cohort members were sampled while nominally healthy, although unrecorded immune exposures were likely present. The donor tested CMV seropositive and was one of the 289 seropositive cohort members. Each donor provided a peripheral blood sample, and peripheral blood mononuclear cells were used for TCR beta sequencing. Genomic DNA was extracted from the blood cell samples with the Qiagen DNeasy Blood Extraction Kit. Looking up the germline V gene yields CDR1 SQVTM and CDR2 ANQGSEA. The cysteine opens and the phenylalanine closes a CDR3 of 13 amino acids. The sequence is cut down to CDR3 DNA, 39 bases in frame from base 1. For this chain, trimming is 6 bases at the V end and 5 bases at the J end, and the number of junction bases without a gene match is 6. General study outcomes and caveats: Some IMGT-functional V segments, including TRBV6-2 and TRBV6-3, could not be told apart with the 87-base-pair reads, so those segments were excluded. V-gene and J-gene trimming of TCR beta chains was associated with a missense DCLRE1C variant in a later genetic analysis, and the association was replicated in an independent cohort. Across donors, most TCR sequences were observed very rarely, whereas some public TCRs were present in many individuals. A cluster of highly shared sequence variants was judged likely to represent a technical artifact of the sequencing pipeline. A later analysis associated 15,000 to 20,000 TCR beta sequences with specific HLA alleles at a false discovery rate of 0.05. The classifier was reported to diagnose cytomegalovirus status with high specificity and sensitivity in both the original and validation cohorts. The study listed 164 TCR beta chains as associated with cytomegalovirus. Roughly uniform sequencing depth across donors was assumed in presence/absence analyses, although this assumption may not hold. Linkage disequilibrium might explain the correlated functional status among segregating V segments, but an unknown experimental factor could not be ruled out. HLA typing was unavailable for some donors at each locus, so association tests used only the typed subset. According to a later genetic analysis, donors in an Asian-associated ancestry cluster had fewer N-insertions in productive TCRs than the roughly 700-donor mean. Immune exposure information for the cohort was limited to CMV serostatus. Compared with equally common non-associated chains, HLA-associated TCR beta chains in a later analysis were more clonally expanded and had lower generation probabilities. Three of the identified cytomegalovirus-associated TCR beta chains were confirmed in vitro to be specific for cytomegalovirus antigens. Several of the top co-occurrence clusters appeared to be linked to parvovirus B19, influenza, CMV and Epstein-Barr virus, according to a later analysis. Only TCR beta chains were sequenced in this cohort, and the absence of alpha or paired-chain data limited detectable features. According to a later analysis, TCR association rates differed among HLA loci, with DRB1 alleles showing the most associated TCRs and HLA-C alleles showing the fewest. According to a later analysis, most CMV-associated TCR beta chains appeared to be HLA-restricted, and the HLA associations seemed to be driven largely by CMV exposure. It was suggested by the authors that the approach could potentially be generalized to other disease states and immunological phenotypes. Strong co-occurrence of HLA alleles, especially DR and DQ, made assigning TCR associations to individual alleles difficult. A further reported finding was that TCR beta sequences accurately predicted the HLA-A and HLA-B alleles for most subjects in the first cohort. The earlier analysis of about 600 of the donors excluded 15 to 20 rarely observed V segments, including chromosome 9 orphons, because counts were too low. An earlier analysis of approximately 530 of the donors showed that most TCR beta V segments appeared in productive rearrangements either about 90% or about 30% of the time, which broadly matched IMGT annotations.

A remark on this clone: The specificity of this receptor is unknown. Base qualities are not at hand, and no much larger clone is one base apart.

The method behind the library was the immunoSEQ multiplex PCR assay. A mixture of 60 forward primers for TCR Vbeta segments and 13 reverse primers for TCR Jbeta segments was used in the multiplex PCR. Amplification of the CDR3 region of rearranged TCR beta genes was performed with a multiplex PCR assay on genomic DNA. The Illumina HiSeq System was used to sequence the amplified TCR beta libraries as 87-base-pair reads. In the paper's pipeline: In a later analysis, tens of millions of unique TCR beta chains were counted across the 690 or so repertoires, and about 10 million of these chains were shared by at least two donors. To remove PCR and sequencing errors, raw reads were error-corrected and collapsed into unique sequences using a nearest-neighbor algorithm that merged closely related sequences. Alignment of CDR3 sequences to IMGT reference sequences was used to assign V, D and J gene segments. For a sequence to be retained, a match of at least six nucleotides to both a V gene segment and a J gene segment was required. A rearrangement was called productive if the CDR3 had no stop codons and remained in frame with V and J, and every other rearrangement was called non-productive. CDR3 was defined according to IMGT convention as the region running from the second conserved V-encoded cysteine to the conserved J-encoded phenylalanine. In an earlier analysis of roughly 610 of the donors, sequences lacking an unambiguous match to a single V gene segment were excluded. An earlier analysis of under 750 of the donors called V segments functional above 56.7% productive rearrangements and segregating when the between-donor standard deviation exceeded 5%. To diagnose cytomegalovirus status from the catalog of TCR beta chain sequences, a statistical classification framework was built. V and J gene assignment, in a later analysis, came from comparing TCR nucleotide sequences with IMGT/GENE-DB human TR gene sequences. The TCRdist pipeline was used in a later analysis to assign CDR3 sequences and most-parsimonious VDJ recombination scenarios. In a later analysis, every TCR beta chain was defined by the combination of its CDR3 amino acid sequence and its V-gene family, and reads without a unique V-gene family were dropped. A later analysis removed several hundred highly shared, low-generation-probability nucleotide sequences to deal with suspected cross-contamination and a sequencing artifact. In a later analysis, a clonal expansion index was calculated for each public chain from normalized within-repertoire ranks of inferred template counts. A later analysis computed generation probabilities with a VDJ recombination model fitted to out-of-frame rearrangements, and checked the results against IGoR. In a later analysis, hypergeometric tests were used to score TCR-TCR, TCR-HLA and TCR-CMV co-occurrence, with a repertoire-size bias correction applied to TCR pairs. A later analysis estimated false discovery rates by permuting HLA or CMV assignments 20 times. A later analysis grouped co-occurring TCRs with DBSCAN, adding TCRdist sequence similarity when clustering within HLA-allele-positive subsets. Repertoires with fewer than 30,000 or more than 120,000 public chains were left out of co-occurrence clustering, as were five repertoires with anomalous nucleotide sharing. Here the immuneACCESS table is served through TCRdb, limited to in-frame sequences with V and J called. Missing clones are a known gap in these copies; in checked studies unresolved V genes cover under half, and the rest lacks a known reason. The V and J calls and clone size were taken over from that table, and D and trimming were inferred from the DNA. This sample has 160,000 or so clones in its table, and approximately 80% of those were observed once. The ten biggest clones cover 5% to 7.5% of the sample.

The sequencing input was PBMCs. This sequence uses TRBV29-1 and TRBJ1-5; the junction holds 8 bases that match TRBD1. This TCR was recovered from a man in his fifties or sixties in good health and CMV-seropositive. The nucleotide sequence reads TGCAGCGTCGCCCAGGGGGCGGATCAGCCCCAGCATTTT. The resulting protein is CSVAQGADQPQHF.